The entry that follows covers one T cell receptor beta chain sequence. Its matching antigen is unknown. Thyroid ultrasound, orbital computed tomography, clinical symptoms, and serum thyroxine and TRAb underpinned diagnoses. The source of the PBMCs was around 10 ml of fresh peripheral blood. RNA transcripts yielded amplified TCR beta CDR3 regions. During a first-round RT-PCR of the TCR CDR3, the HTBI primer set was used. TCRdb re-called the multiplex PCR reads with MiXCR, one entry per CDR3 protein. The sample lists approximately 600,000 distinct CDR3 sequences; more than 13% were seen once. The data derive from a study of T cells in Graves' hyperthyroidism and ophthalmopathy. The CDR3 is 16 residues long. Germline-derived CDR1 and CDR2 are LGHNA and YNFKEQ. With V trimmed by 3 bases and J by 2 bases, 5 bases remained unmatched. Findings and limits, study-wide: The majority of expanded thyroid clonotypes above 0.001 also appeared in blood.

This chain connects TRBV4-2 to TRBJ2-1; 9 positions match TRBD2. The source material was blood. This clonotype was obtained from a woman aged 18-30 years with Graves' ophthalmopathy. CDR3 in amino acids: CASSQEIAGAYNEQFF. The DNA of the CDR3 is TGTGCCAGCAGCCAGGAGATAGCGGGAGCCTACAATGAGCAGTTCTTC.